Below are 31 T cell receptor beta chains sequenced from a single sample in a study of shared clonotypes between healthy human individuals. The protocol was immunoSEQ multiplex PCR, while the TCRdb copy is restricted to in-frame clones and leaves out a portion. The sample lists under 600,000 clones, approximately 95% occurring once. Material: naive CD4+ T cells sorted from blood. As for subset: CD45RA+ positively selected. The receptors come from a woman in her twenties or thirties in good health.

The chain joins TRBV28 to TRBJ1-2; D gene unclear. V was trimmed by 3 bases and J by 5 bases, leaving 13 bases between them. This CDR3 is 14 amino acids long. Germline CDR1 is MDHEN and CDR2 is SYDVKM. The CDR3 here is CASSLSPTIYGYTF. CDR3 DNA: TGTGCCAGCAGTTTGTCCCCGACCATTTATGGCTACACCTTC.

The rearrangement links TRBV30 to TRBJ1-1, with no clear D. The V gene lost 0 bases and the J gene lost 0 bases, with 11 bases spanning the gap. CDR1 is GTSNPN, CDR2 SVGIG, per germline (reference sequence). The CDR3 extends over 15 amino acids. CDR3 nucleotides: TGTGCCTGGAGTGTCCCCGGGGTTATGAACACTGAAGCTTTCTTT. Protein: CAWSVPGVMNTEAFF.

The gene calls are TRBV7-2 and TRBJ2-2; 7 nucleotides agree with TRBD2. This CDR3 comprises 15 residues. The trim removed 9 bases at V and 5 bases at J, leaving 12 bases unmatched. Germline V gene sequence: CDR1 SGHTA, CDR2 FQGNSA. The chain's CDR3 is CASRGPQAGTGELFF. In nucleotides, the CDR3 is TGTGCCAGTAGGGGACCCCAAGCGGGGACCGGGGAGCTGTTTTTT.

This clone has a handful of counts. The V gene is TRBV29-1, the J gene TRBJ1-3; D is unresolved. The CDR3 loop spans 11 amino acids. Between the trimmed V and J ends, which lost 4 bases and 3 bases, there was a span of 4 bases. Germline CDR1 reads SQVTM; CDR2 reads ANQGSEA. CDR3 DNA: TGCAGCGTTGCACTTGGAAACACCATATATTTT. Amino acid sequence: CSVALGNTIYF.

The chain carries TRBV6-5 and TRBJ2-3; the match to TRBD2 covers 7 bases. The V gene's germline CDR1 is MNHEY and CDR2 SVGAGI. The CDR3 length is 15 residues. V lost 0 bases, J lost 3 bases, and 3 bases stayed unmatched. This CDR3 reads CASSYSGLETDTQYF. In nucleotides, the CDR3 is TGTGCCAGCAGTTACTCAGGACTAGAGACAGATACGCAGTATTTT.

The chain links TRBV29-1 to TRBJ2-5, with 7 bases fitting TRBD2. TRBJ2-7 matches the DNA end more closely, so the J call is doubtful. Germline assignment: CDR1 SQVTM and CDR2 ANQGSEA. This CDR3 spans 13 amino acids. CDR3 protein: CSVVSSGNYEQYF. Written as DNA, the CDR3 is TGCAGCGTTGTTTCTAGCGGAAACTACGAGCAGTACTTC.

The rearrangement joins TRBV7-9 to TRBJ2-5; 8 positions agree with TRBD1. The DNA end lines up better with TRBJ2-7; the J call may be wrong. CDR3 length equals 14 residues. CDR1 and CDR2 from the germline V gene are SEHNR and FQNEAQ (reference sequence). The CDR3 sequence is CASSPGTGSYEQYF. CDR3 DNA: TGTGCCAGCAGCCCCGGGACAGGCTCCTACGAGCAGTACTTC.

CDR3 DNA sequence: TGCGCCAGCCAACCGGCGGGGGGTTACGAGCAGTACTTC. This sequence encodes CASQPAGGYEQYF. This sequence joins TRBV5-1 and TRBJ2-7; 8 nucleotides agree with TRBD2. V shed 7 bases, J shed 4 bases, and the junction held 7 bases outside the gene matches. This CDR3 comprises 13 residues. Germline V gene sequence: CDR1 SGHRS, CDR2 YFSETQ.

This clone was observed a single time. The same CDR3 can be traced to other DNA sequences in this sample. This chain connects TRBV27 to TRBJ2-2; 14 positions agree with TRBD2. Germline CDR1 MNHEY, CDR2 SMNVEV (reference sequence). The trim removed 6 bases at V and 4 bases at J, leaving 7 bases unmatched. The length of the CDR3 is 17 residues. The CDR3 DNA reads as TGTGCCAGCAGCCCGGGACTAGCGGGAGTGGGCACCGGGGAGCTGTTTTTT. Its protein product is CASSPGLAGVGTGELFF.

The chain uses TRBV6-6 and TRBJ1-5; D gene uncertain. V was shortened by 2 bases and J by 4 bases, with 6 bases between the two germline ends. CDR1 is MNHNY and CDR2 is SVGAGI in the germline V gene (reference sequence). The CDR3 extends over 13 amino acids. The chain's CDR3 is CASSYNINQPQHF. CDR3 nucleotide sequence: TGTGCCAGCAGTTACAACATTAATCAGCCCCAGCATTTT.

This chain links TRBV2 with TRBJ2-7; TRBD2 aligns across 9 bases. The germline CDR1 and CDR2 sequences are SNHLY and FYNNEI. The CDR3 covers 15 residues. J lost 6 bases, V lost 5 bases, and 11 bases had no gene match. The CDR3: CASSRGLAGTGEQYF. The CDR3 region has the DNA TGTGCCAGCAGTAGGGGACTAGCTGGAACGGGCGAGCAGTACTTC. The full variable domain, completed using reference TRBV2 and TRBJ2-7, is EPEVTQTPSHQVTQMGQEVILRCVPISNHLYFYWYRQILGQKVEFLVSFYNNEISEKSEIFDDQFSVERPDGSNFTLKIRSTKLEDSAMYFCASSRGLAGTGEQYFGPGTRLTVT.

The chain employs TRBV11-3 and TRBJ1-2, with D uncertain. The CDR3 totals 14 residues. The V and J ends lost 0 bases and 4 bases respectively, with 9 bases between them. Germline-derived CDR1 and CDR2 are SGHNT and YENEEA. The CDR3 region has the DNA TGTGCCAGCAGCTTAGACGGTCTTGCCTATGGCTACACCTTC. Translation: CASSLDGLAYGYTF.

This CDR3 reads CASSPTGWINEKLFF. The DNA of the CDR3 is TGTGCCAGCTCACCAACAGGTTGGATTAATGAAAAACTGTTTTTT. The chain has TRBV18 and TRBJ1-4; the D gene is possibly TRBD1 (5 bases). V was cut by 2 bases and J by 4 bases, with 11 bases left in between. CDR3 length equals 15 residues. Germline CDR1 and CDR2: KGHSH and LQKENI.

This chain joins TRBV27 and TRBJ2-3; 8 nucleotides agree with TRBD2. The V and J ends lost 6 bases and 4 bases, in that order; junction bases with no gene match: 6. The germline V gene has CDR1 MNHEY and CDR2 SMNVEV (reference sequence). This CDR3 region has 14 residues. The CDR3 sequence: CASRPGLGADTQYF. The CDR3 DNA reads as TGTGCCAGCAGGCCGGGACTAGGGGCAGATACGCAGTATTTT.

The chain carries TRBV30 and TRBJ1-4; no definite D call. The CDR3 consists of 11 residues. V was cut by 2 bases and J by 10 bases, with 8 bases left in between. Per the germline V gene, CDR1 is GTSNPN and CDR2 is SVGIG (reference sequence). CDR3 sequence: CAWSPSGKLFF. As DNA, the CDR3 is TGTGCCTGGAGTCCGTCGGGAAAACTGTTTTTT.

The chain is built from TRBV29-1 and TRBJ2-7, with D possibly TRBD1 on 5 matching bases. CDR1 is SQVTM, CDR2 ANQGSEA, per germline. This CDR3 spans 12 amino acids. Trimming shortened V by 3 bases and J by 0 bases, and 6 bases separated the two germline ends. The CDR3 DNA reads TGCAGCGTTGATGACAGCTCCTACGAGCAGTACTTC. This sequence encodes CSVDDSSYEQYF.

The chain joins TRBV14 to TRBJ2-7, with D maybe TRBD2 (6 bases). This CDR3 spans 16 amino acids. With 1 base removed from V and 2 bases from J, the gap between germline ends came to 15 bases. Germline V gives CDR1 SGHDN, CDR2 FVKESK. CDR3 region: CASSQAAGRYTYEQYF. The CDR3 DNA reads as TGTGCCAGCAGCCAAGCTGCCGGGAGATACACCTACGAGCAGTACTTC.

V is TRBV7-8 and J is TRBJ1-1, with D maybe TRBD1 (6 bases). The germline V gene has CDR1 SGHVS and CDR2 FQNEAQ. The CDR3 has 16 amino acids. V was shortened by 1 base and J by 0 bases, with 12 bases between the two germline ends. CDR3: CASSLESGQVNTEAFF. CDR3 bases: TGTGCCAGCAGCTTAGAGTCGGGACAAGTGAACACTGAAGCTTTCTTT.

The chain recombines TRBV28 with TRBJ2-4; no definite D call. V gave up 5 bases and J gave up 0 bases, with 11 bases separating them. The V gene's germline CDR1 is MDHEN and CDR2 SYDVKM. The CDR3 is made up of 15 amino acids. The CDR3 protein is CASSTAALAKNIQYF. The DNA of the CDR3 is TGTGCCAGCAGTACGGCTGCATTAGCCAAAAACATTCAGTACTTC.

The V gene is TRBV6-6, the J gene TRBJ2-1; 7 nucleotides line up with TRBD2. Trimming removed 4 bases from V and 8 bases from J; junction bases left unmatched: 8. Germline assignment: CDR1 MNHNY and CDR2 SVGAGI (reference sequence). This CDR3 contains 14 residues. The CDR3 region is CASSFIAGRDEQFF. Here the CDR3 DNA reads TGTGCCAGCAGTTTCATAGCGGGTAGGGATGAGCAGTTCTTC.

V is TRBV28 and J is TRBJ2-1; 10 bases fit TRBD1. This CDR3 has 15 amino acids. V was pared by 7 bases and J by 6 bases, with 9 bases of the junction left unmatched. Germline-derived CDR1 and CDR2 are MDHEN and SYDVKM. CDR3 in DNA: TGTGCCAGCAATCCTCGGGGACAGGGGTCCAATGAGCAGTTCTTC. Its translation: CASNPRGQGSNEQFF. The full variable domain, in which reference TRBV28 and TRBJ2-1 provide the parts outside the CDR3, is DVKVTQSSRYLVKRTGEKVFLECVQDMDHENMFWYRQDPGLGLRLIYFSYDVKMKEKGDIPEGYSVSREKKERFSLILESASTNQTSMYLCASNPRGQGSNEQFFGPGTRLTVL.

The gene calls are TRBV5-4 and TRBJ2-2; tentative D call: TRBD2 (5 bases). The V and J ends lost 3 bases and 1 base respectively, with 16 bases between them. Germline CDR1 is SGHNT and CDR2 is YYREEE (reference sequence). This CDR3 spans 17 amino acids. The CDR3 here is CASSSILGGGNTGELFF. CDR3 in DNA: TGTGCCAGCAGCTCGATACTGGGCGGAGGGAACACCGGGGAGCTGTTTTTT.

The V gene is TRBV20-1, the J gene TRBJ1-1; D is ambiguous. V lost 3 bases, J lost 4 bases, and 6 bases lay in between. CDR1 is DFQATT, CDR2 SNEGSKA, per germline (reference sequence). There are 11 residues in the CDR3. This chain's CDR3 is CSASRSTEAFF. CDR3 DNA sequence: TGCAGTGCTAGTAGGAGCACTGAAGCTTTCTTT.

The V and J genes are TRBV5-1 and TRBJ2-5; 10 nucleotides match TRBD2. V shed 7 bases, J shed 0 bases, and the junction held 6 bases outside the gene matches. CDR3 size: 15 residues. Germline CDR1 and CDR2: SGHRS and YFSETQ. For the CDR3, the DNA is TGCGCCAGCCTCACCGGGACTAGCGACCAAGAGACCCAGTACTTC. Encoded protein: CASLTGTSDQETQYF.

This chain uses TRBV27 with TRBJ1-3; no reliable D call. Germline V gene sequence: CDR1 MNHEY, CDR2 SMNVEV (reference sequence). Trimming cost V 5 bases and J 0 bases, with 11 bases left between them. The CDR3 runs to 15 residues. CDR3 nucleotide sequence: TGTGCCAGCAGTGCCGACGGCACCTCTGGAAACACCATATATTTT. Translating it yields CASSADGTSGNTIYF.

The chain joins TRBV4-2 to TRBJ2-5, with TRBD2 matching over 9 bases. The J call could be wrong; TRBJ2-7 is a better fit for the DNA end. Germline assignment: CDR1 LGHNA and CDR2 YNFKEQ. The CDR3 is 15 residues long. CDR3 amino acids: CASSQEGSGRLEQYF. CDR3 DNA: TGTGCCAGCAGCCAAGAAGGTAGCGGGAGACTCGAGCAGTACTTC.

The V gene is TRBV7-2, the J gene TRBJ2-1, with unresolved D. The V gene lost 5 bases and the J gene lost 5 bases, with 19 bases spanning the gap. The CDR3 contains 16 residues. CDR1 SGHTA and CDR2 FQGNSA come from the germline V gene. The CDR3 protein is CASSVTINRAHNEQFF. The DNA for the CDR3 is TGTGCCAGCAGCGTAACCATTAACCGGGCACACAATGAGCAGTTCTTC.

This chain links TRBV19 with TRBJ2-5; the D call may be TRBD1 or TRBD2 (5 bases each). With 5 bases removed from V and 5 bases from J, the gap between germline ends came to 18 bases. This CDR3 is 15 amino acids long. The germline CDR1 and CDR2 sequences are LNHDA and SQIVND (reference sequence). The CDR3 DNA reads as TGTGCCAGTAGTTCGGGACCCCAGAATCTGGAGACCCAGTACTTC. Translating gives CASSSGPQNLETQYF.

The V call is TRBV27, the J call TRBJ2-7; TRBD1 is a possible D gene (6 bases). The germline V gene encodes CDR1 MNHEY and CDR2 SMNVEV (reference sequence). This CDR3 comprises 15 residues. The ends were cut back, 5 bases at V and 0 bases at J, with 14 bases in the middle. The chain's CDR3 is CASSTRTVSSYEQYF. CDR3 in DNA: TGTGCCAGCAGTACCCGGACAGTGAGCTCCTACGAGCAGTACTTC.

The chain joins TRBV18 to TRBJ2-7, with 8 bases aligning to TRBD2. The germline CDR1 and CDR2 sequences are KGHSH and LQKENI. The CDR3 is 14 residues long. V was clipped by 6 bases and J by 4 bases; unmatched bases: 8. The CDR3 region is CASSHPGLDYEQYF. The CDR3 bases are TGTGCCAGCTCTCATCCGGGACTAGATTACGAGCAGTACTTC.

The CDR3 DNA reads TGTGCCACCTACCACGGGACAGAACCCTCTGGGGCCAACGTCCTGACTTTC. Translation: CATYHGTEPSGANVLTF. The chain employs TRBV10-3 and TRBJ2-6, with 7 bases identical to TRBD1. CDR1 is ENHRY, CDR2 SYGVKD, per germline. The ends lost 10 bases at V and 0 bases at J; junction bases unmatched: 12. The CDR3 is 17 residues long.